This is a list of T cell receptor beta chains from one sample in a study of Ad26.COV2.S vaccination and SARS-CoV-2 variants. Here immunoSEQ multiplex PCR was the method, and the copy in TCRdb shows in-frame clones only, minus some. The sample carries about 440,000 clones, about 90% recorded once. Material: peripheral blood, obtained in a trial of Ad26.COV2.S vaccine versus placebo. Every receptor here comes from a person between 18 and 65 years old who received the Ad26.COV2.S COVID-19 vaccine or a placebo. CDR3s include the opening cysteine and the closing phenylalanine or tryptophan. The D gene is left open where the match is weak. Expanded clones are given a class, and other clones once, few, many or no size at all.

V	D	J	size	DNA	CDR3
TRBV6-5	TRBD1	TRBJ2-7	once	TGTGCCAGCAGTTACCAGACAGGGGGCGAGCAGTACTTC	CASSYQTGGEQYF
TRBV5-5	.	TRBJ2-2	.	TGTGCCAGCAGCTTGCCGCAGCTCCCAAGGAACACCGGGGAGCTGTTTTTT	CASSLPQLPRNTGELFF
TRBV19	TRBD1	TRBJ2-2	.	TGTGCCAGTAGTTTCCGGACAGGGAGGAACACCGGGGAGCTGTTTTTT	CASSFRTGRNTGELFF
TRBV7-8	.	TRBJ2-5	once	TGTGCCAGCAGCTTAGGAACAGGGAAGGGAGAGACCCAGTACTTC	CASSLGTGKGETQYF
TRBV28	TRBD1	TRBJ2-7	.	TGTGCCAGCAGTTCGACCCCGACAGGGGCCGAGCAGTACTTC	CASSSTPTGAEQYF
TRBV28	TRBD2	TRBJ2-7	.	TGTGCCAGCAGACTAGCGGGAGAACCCTACGAGCAGTACTTC	CASRLAGEPYEQYF
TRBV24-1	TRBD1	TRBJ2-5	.	TGTGCCACCAGTGATTGGGGACAGGGATTTCTAGAGGCCAGAGAGACCCAGTACTTC	CATSDWGQGFLEARETQYF
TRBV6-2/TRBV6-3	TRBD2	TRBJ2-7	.	TGTGCCAGCAGTTACAAGGCTAGCGGGAGGTTTACCTACGAGCAGTACTTC	CASSYKASGRFTYEQYF
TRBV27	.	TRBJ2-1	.	TGTGCCAGCAGTTCCTCGGTAGGCTCCTACAATGAGCAGTTCTTC	CASSSSVGSYNEQFF
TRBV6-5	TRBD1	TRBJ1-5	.	TGTGCCAGCAGTTCCGGGACAGGCCATTTAAATCAGCCCCAGCATTTT	CASSSGTGHLNQPQHF
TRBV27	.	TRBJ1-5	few	TGTGCCAGCAGTTTGTTCCCCCTCCCGACAGTCGATCAGCCCCAGCATTTT	CASSLFPLPTVDQPQHF
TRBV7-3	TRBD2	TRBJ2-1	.	TGTGCCAGCAGCTTAAGATTACCGACTAGCGGGAGACTAAGGAACAATGAGCAGTTCTTC	CASSLRLPTSGRLRNNEQFF
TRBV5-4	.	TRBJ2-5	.	TGTGCCAGCAGCTCGACTAGACACCAAGAGACCCAGTACTTC	CASSSTRHQETQYF
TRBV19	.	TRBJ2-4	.	TGTGCCAGTAGCAATAATATAGCCAAAAACATTCAGTACTTC	CASSNNIAKNIQYF
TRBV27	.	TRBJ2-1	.	TGTGCCAGCAGTTTACGGACGGTCTCGGACTTTACCTACAATGAGCAGTTCTTC	CASSLRTVSDFTYNEQFF
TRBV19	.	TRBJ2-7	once	TGTGCCAGTAGCGGCGGCTCGGCCTACGAGCAGTACTTC	CASSGGSAYEQYF
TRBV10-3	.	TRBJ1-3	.	TGTGCCATCACCTCTGGGGGGATCGGAAACACCATATATTTT	CAITSGGIGNTIYF
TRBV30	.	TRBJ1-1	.	TGTGCCTGGAGTACCCGGTCGGCTGAAGCTTTCTTT	CAWSTRSAEAFF
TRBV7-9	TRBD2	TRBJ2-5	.	TGTGCCAGCAGCTTCGGGACTAGGGTAGAGACCCAGTACTTC	CASSFGTRVETQYF
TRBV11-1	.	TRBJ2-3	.	TGTGCCAGCAGGCTAGGGGACAGCACAGATACGCAGTATTTT	CASRLGDSTDTQYF
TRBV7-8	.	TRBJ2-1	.	TGTGCCAGCAGCGCCGATCTGACGGGGGAGCAGTTCTTC	CASSADLTGEQFF
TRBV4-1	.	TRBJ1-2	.	TGCGCCAGCAGCCAATTACCCGACAGGTTAAACTATGGCTACACCTTC	CASSQLPDRLNYGYTF
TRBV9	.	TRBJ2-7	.	TGTGCCAGCAGCGCGGCGGGTAGCTCCTACGAGCAGTACTTC	CASSAAGSSYEQYF
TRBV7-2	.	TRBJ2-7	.	TGTGCCAGCAGCTTAGTAGCAGACCGTTCCTACGAGCAGTACTTC	CASSLVADRSYEQYF
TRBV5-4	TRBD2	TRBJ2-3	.	TGTGCCAGCAGCTTGGCGGGGACTAGCGGGAAGTATACGCAGTATTTT	CASSLAGTSGKYTQYF
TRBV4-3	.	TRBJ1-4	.	TGCACCAGCGCCAGGACTCCCGGCGTCCCCGTCCGTAATGAAAAACTGTTTTTT	CTSARTPGVPVRNEKLFF
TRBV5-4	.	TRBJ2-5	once	TGTGCCAGCAACTACCCGTTAAGGGGCCAAGAGACCCAGTACTTC	CASNYPLRGQETQYF
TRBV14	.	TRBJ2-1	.	TGTGCCAGCAGCCCCCGTTGGGGTTCCTACAATGAGCAGTTCTTC	CASSPRWGSYNEQFF
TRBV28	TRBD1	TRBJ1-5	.	TGTGCCAGCAGGCACATTACCGGGACAGGGACTCAGCCCCAGCATTTT	CASRHITGTGTQPQHF
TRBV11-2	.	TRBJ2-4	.	TGTGCCAGCAGCTTAGATTTTGTCTATTTTAGTAGCAAAAACATTCAGTACTTC	CASSLDFVYFSSKNIQYF
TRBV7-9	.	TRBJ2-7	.	TGTGCCAGCAGCTTGGGCGCGGGGTACGAGCAGTACTTC	CASSLGAGYEQYF
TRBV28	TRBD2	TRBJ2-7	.	TGTGCCAGCAGAAGTCAGCGGGAGGTAGACGAGCAGTACTTC	CASRSQREVDEQYF
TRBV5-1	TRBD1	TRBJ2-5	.	TGCGCCAGCAGTAGGGACAGGCAAGAGACCCAGTACTTC	CASSRDRQETQYF
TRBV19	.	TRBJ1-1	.	TGTGCCAGTAACAGGTGGGGGCCTGGGAACACTGAAGCTTTCTTT	CASNRWGPGNTEAFF
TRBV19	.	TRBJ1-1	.	TGTGCCAGTAGTACCCGACAGGACGAAGCTTTCTTT	CASSTRQDEAFF
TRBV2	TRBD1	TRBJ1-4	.	TGTGCCAGCAGCCCGACAGGGGGCCCTGAAAAACTGTTTTTT	CASSPTGGPEKLFF
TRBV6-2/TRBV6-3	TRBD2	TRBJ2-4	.	TGTGCCAGCAGTTACCCGGTTGGGAAGCGGGAGGCTTTAGCCAAAAACATTCAGTACTTC	CASSYPVGKREALAKNIQYF
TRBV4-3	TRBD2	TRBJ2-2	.	TGCGCCAGCAGCCCCCGGACAGCCCAGGGACTAGCGGGAGCGAACACCGGGGAGCTGTTTTTT	CASSPRTAQGLAGANTGELFF
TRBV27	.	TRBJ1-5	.	TGTGCCAGCAGTTTATCGGCAGGGGTAAGCAATCAGCCCCAGCATTTT	CASSLSAGVSNQPQHF
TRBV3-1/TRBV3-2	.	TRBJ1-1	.	TGTGCCAGCAGCCAAGTCCCCAACACTGAAGCTTTCTTT	CASSQVPNTEAFF
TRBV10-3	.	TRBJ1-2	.	TGTGCCATCAGTGACGACGACAATCGCTACACCTTC	CAISDDDNRYTF
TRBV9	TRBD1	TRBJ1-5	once	TGTGCCAGCAACTCAGGCGACAGGGAGCCCCAGCATTTT	CASNSGDREPQHF